Detailed here is one T cell receptor beta chain. Its antigen is undetermined. This sample was taken from a study of shared clonotypes between healthy human individuals. Across the study: There were three CD4 naive, three CD4 memory, two CD8 naive and one CD8 memory plates per donor. Study-wide findings and caveats: The represented genetic and exposure-history diversity was limited by the small number of donors.

Each donor was a Caucasian adult residing in Nashville, Tennessee. The method was immunoSEQ multiplex PCR; TCRdb's version includes in-frame clones alone and lacks a portion of them. This table has roughly 2 million clones, roughly 95% appearing once. The CDR3 runs to 11 residues. Sequencing was done on a sample of naive CD4+ T cells sorted from blood. Subset indicated: CD45RA+ positively selected. The clonotype was recovered from a man aged 18 to 30 in good health. The V and J genes are TRBV21-1 and TRBJ1-1. TRBV21-1 is recorded as a pseudogene. The CDR3 DNA follows: TGTGCCAGCACACCGTCCGCTGAAGCTTTCTTT. It specifies CASTPSAEAFF.